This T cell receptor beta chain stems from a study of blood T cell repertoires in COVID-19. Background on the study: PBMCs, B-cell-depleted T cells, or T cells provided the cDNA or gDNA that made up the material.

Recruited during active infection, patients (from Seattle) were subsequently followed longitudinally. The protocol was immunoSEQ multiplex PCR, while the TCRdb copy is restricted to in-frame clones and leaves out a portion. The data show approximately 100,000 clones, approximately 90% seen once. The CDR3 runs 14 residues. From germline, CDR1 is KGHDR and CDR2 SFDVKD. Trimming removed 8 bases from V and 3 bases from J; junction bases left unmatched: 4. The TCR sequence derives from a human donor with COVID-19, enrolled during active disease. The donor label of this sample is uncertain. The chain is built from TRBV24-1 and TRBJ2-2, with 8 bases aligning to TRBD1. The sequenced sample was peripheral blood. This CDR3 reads CATTGQGDTGELFF. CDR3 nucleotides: TGTGCCACCACTGGACAGGGCGACACCGGGGAGCTGTTTTTT.